Below are 25 T cell receptor beta chains sequenced from a single sample in a study of blood T cell repertoires in COVID-19. TCRdb's table, derived via immunoSEQ multiplex PCR, lists solely in-frame clones and lacks some. The repertoire includes about 190,000 clones, 86% of them detected once, and 4.5% to 7% sits in the top ten. The sequencing input was PBMCs or T cells enriched from blood (not recorded which). The origin of the receptors is a man aged 35 to 55 with acute COVID-19.

The V and J genes are TRBV27 and TRBJ1-6; tentative D call: TRBD1 (5 bases). Trimming left V 2 bases short and J 7 bases short, with 9 bases between. The CDR3 length is 14 residues. Germline V gene lookup returns CDR1 MNHEY and CDR2 SMNVEV (reference sequence). The DNA of the CDR3 is TGTGCCAGCAGTTTAAGGGAGGGGAATTCACCCCTCCACTTT. Its translation: CASSLREGNSPLHF.

This clone was detected a few times. The rearrangement links TRBV10-2 to TRBJ2-1; TRBD1 might be the D (5 bases). The germline gives CDR1 WSHSY, CDR2 SAAADI. This CDR3 is 11 amino acids long. Trimming took off 3 bases at V and 9 bases at J, with 6 bases between the two ends. CDR3 bases: TGCGCCAGCAGTGATAGGGGTGAGCAGTTCTTC. It encodes CASSDRGEQFF.

The chain links TRBV30 to TRBJ2-2; D might be TRBD2 (5 bases). V dropped 3 bases and J dropped 4 bases, with 12 bases sitting between them. CDR1 and CDR2 (germline): GTSNPN, SVGIG (reference sequence). CDR3 length: 14 residues. The CDR3 loop is CAWRGAWGTGELFF. Here the CDR3 DNA reads TGTGCCTGGAGGGGAGCATGGGGCACCGGGGAGCTGTTTTTT.

The chain joins TRBV3-1 (or the pseudogene TRBV3-2) to TRBJ2-7; possibly TRBD1 for D (5 bases). This CDR3 contains 13 residues. Germline V gene sequence: CDR1 LGHDT, CDR2 YNNKEL (reference sequence). Trimming removed 3 bases from V and 2 bases from J, with 8 bases in between. CDR3: CASSQGRAYEQYF. In nucleotides, the CDR3 is TGTGCCAGCAGCCAGGGCAGGGCCTACGAGCAGTACTTC.

This clone is a singleton in its sample. This chain joins TRBV10-3 and TRBJ1-5, with 7 bases that match TRBD1. From germline, CDR1 is ENHRY and CDR2 SYGVKD. This CDR3 contains 15 residues. V lost 0 bases and J lost 7; bases outside the gene matches: 6. Written as DNA, the CDR3 is TGTGCCATCAGTGAGTCGGGACAGTTTCACCAGCCCCAGCATTTT. It encodes CAISESGQFHQPQHF.

The rearrangement links TRBV5-6 to TRBJ1-5; TRBD1 might be the D (6 bases). The CDR3 has 13 amino acids. Germline CDR1 is SGHDT and CDR2 is YYEEEE. V lost 7 bases and J lost 6, with 14 bases in between. The CDR3 DNA is TGTGCCAGCCAACAGGGTACATCTCAGCCCCAGCATTTT. Its protein product is CASQQGTSQPQHF.

With respect to this clone: The junction shows a germline mismatch at one end, possibly a read error. V usage is TRBV2 and J usage is TRBJ1-4, with no clear D. Germline V CDR1 and CDR2: SNHLY, FYNNEI. The CDR3 has 15 amino acids. CDR3 bases: TGTGCCAGCAGGGAAGATGGGAGCGGTAATGAAAAACTGTTTTTT. The encoded protein is CASREDGSGNEKLFF.

The J gene is TRBJ2-7, the V gene TRBV7-3; perhaps TRBD2 as D (6 bases). Germline V CDR1 and CDR2: SGHTA, FQGTGA. The CDR3 consists of 14 residues. V shed 3 bases and J shed 0 bases, with 9 bases lying between them. This CDR3 is CASSFGTDSYEQYF. The CDR3 DNA is TGTGCCAGCAGCTTTGGGACTGACTCCTACGAGCAGTACTTC.

The gene calls are TRBV11-2 and TRBJ2-7; perhaps TRBD1 as D (6 bases). The CDR3 extends over 15 amino acids. V was cut by 1 base and J by 8 bases, with 18 bases left in between. Germline assignment: CDR1 SGHAT and CDR2 FQNNGV. DNA of the CDR3: TGTGCCAGCAGCTTAGGACCAGGACAGACATCGCAGCAGTACTTC. Translation gives CASSLGPGQTSQQYF.

This rearrangement joins TRBV7-2 to TRBJ2-5, with TRBD2 matching over 8 bases. V shed 2 bases and J 2 bases; nucleotides not matched to a gene: 4. CDR1 is SGHTA, CDR2 FQGNSA, per germline. The CDR3 sequence is 15 residues long. CDR3 nucleotides: TGTGCCAGCAGCTTAAAAGTAGCGGGACAAGAGACCCAGTACTTC. Its protein product is CASSLKVAGQETQYF.

The chain recombines TRBV28 with TRBJ1-5; D might be TRBD1 (5 bases). The germline V gene encodes CDR1 MDHEN and CDR2 SYDVKM. The CDR3 totals 17 residues. Trimming took off 5 bases at V and 0 bases at J, with 17 bases between the two ends. The DNA of the CDR3 is TGTGCCAGCAGTGAGGACAACTCCTTCTATAGCAATCAGCCCCAGCATTTT. Translated, it gives CASSEDNSFYSNQPQHF.

This rearrangement joins TRBV25-1 to TRBJ1-6; unclear D gene. V was shortened by 5 bases and J by 5 bases, with 10 bases between the two germline ends. The CDR3 covers 14 residues. The germline gives CDR1 MGHDK, CDR2 SYGVNS. CDR3 protein: CASSFHKNNSPLHF. CDR3 bases: TGTGCCAGCAGTTTTCACAAAAATAATTCACCCCTCCACTTT.

The chain employs TRBV19 and TRBJ2-7, with no clear D. Per germline, CDR1 LNHDA and CDR2 SQIVND (reference sequence). The V gene lost 3 bases and the J gene lost 3 bases, with 9 bases spanning the gap. The CDR3 extends over 13 amino acids. The CDR3 reads CASSIGPLYEQYF. The DNA for the CDR3 is TGTGCCAGTAGTATCGGTCCGCTCTACGAGCAGTACTTC.

The J gene is TRBJ2-7, the V gene TRBV6-4; 14 nucleotides agree with TRBD2. Germline lookup yields CDR1 MRHNA and CDR2 SNTAGT. V lost 5 bases to trimming and J lost 8 bases; unmatched junction nucleotides: 8. The CDR3 runs 15 residues. CDR3 sequence reads: CASSPQGTSGSKQYF. DNA of the CDR3: TGTGCCAGCAGTCCGCAAGGGACTAGCGGGAGTAAGCAGTACTTC.

This chain joins TRBV28 and TRBJ1-5, with 8 bases identical to TRBD1. Trimming removed 5 bases from V and 9 bases from J; junction bases left unmatched: 9. Germline V gene data show CDR1 as MDHEN and CDR2 as SYDVKM. This CDR3 spans 14 amino acids. The DNA for the CDR3 is TGTGCCAGCAGTCCCGGACAGGGAGGTCTGCCCCAGCATTTT. Amino acids: CASSPGQGGLPQHF.

This clone was seen only once. This chain joins TRBV28 and TRBJ2-7, with D perhaps matching TRBD1 (6 bases). This CDR3 is built from 16 residues. Germline V CDR1 and CDR2: MDHEN, SYDVKM. Trimming left V 7 bases short and J 5 bases short, with 24 bases between. The CDR3 sequence is CASTKMNIQGLNEQYF. CDR3 in DNA: TGTGCCAGCACAAAAATGAACATACAGGGTTTGAACGAGCAGTACTTC.

J is TRBJ2-2 and V is TRBV6-5, with TRBD2 matching over 7 bases. Germline-derived CDR1 and CDR2 are MNHEY and SVGAGI. The V and J ends lost 6 bases and 1 base, in that order; junction bases with no gene match: 2. The CDR3 totals 14 residues. For the CDR3, the DNA is TGTGCCAGCAGCCTAGCGGAGAACACCGGGGAGCTGTTTTTT. It encodes CASSLAENTGELFF.

This rearrangement joins TRBV28 to TRBJ2-2; 7 bases line up with TRBD1. Germline-derived CDR1 and CDR2 are MDHEN and SYDVKM. This CDR3 has 15 amino acids. Unmatched junction bases numbered 3, after V lost 2 bases and J lost 3 bases. CDR3 nucleotide sequence: TGTGCCAGCAGTTTACTTGACAGGGACACCGGGGAGCTGTTTTTT. Translating it yields CASSLLDRDTGELFF.

The chain employs TRBV9 and TRBJ1-6; the D is unclear. Germline V gene data show CDR1 as SGDLS and CDR2 as YYNGEE. The CDR3 is 14 residues long. V lost 0 bases to trimming and J lost 5 bases, with 6 bases between them. For the CDR3, the DNA is TGTGCCAGCAGCGTAGAAGGAGATAATTCACCCCTCCACTTT. Its translation: CASSVEGDNSPLHF.

The chain has TRBV29-1 and TRBJ1-2, with 8 nucleotides matching TRBD1. Germline V gene sequence: CDR1 SQVTM, CDR2 ANQGSEA. V was clipped by 1 base and J by 8 bases; unmatched bases: 9. The CDR3 is made up of 14 amino acids. The CDR3 bases are TGCAGCGTTGAAGTAGTGGCAGGGGGCGGCGGCTACACCTTC. Translated: CSVEVVAGGGGYTF.

The CDR3 DNA reads as TGCGCCAGCAGCCCCACAGGGGGAAGAGGAAACACCATATATTTT. Its protein product is CASSPTGGRGNTIYF. The chain links TRBV4-1 to TRBJ1-3; TRBD1 matches 8 bases. The trim removed 4 bases at V and 4 bases at J, leaving 6 bases unmatched. Germline CDR1 is MGHRA and CDR2 is YSYEKL. This CDR3 has 15 residues.

The chain joins TRBV6-2 or TRBV6-3 to TRBJ1-6, with no clear D. Germline CDR1 and CDR2: MNHEY and SVGEGT. V shed 4 bases and J shed 8 bases, with 6 bases lying between them. The CDR3 is 12 residues long. The CDR3: CASSLRYSPLHF. DNA for the CDR3: TGTGCCAGCAGTTTACGGTATTCACCCCTCCACTTT.

This chain joins TRBV4-1 and TRBJ1-3, with no clear D. This CDR3 has 15 residues. Germline V gene sequence: CDR1 MGHRA, CDR2 YSYEKL. V lost 0 bases and J 4 bases, leaving 10 bases between the germline ends. The DNA of the CDR3 is TGCGCCAGCAGCCAAGACAGTCTTACCGGAAACACCATATATTTT. It specifies CASSQDSLTGNTIYF.

The chain couples TRBV2 to TRBJ2-7; unclear D gene. The CDR3 is made up of 13 amino acids. Germline loops: CDR1 SNHLY, CDR2 FYNNEI. The V and J ends lost 7 bases and 0 bases respectively, with 10 bases between them. In DNA, the CDR3 is TGTGCCAGCACAGTCAATTACTCCTACGAGCAGTACTTC. Translation gives CASTVNYSYEQYF.

This clone was observed a handful of times. This rearrangement joins TRBV19 to TRBJ1-6; no reliable D call. Germline V gives CDR1 LNHDA, CDR2 SQIVND (reference sequence). Trimming took 7 bases from V and 11 from J, leaving 18 bases between them. The CDR3 is 14 amino acids. CDR3 sequence (DNA): TGTGCCAGTACCTCGAACGACGGGTTACCACCCCTCCACTTT. Protein sequence: CASTSNDGLPPLHF. Filled out from reference TRBV19 and TRBJ1-6, the complete variable domain reads DGGITQSPKYLFRKEGQNVTLSCEQNLNHDAMYWYRQDPGQGLRLIYYSQIVNDFQKGDIAEGYSVSREKKESFPLTVTSAQKNPTAFYLCASTSNDGLPPLHFGNGTRLTVT.